A selection of T cell receptor beta chains follows, all from one sample in a study of shared clonotypes between healthy human individuals. The repertoire was sequenced with immunoSEQ multiplex PCR; TCRdb's copy has only in-frame clones and lacks some. The table shows about 2,200,000 clones, with approximately 94% occurring only once. Sequencing was performed on naive CD8+ T cells from PBMCs. These receptors all stem from a young man in good health. Some clones in this sample may be carry-over from other donors' samples. Both conserved end residues are part of each CDR3. Each record gives: CDR3 protein, CDR3 DNA, D gene, clone size, J gene, V gene. A D gene is named only where the DNA matches it firmly. Clone size is not always given. Where it is, it says once, few, many or a class for expanded clones.

CASSVGQGIAQETQYF,TGTGCCAGCAGCGTAGGGCAGGGGATTGCCCAAGAGACCCAGTACTTC,-,-,TRBJ2-5,TRBV9
CASSLFGAGETQYF,-,-,-,TRBJ2-5,TRBV28
CASSTGQATQNQPQHF,TGTGCCAGCAGCACGGGACAGGCCACCCAAAATCAGCCCCAGCATTTT,TRBD1,few,TRBJ1-5,TRBV5-6
CASSPHLAGDLGEQFF,TGTGCCAGTAGTCCCCATCTAGCGGGGGACCTTGGGGAGCAGTTCTTC,TRBD2,-,TRBJ2-1,TRBV19
CSVLTGGPNYGYTF,TGCAGCGTCTTGACAGGGGGTCCTAACTATGGCTACACCTTC,TRBD1,-,TRBJ1-2,TRBV29-1
CASSPRTSGPSYEQYF,TGTGCCAGCAGCCCCCGGACTAGCGGTCCTTCCTACGAGCAGTACTTC,TRBD2,once,TRBJ2-7,TRBV11-2
CASSPASYNEQFF,TGTGCCAGCAGCCCCGCGTCCTACAATGAGCAATTCTTC,-,once,TRBJ2-1,TRBV7-3
CAWREAPQETQYF,TGTGCCTGGCGGGAGGCACCCCAAGAGACCCAGTACTTC,TRBD2,-,TRBJ2-5,TRBV30
CASSFFPGSYEQYF,TGTGCCAGCAGTTTTTTCCCTGGCTCCTACGAGCAGTACTTC,-,-,TRBJ2-7,TRBV28
CSVRQGSYNEQFF,TGCAGCGTAAGACAGGGATCCTACAATGAGCAGTTCTTC,TRBD1,-,TRBJ2-1,TRBV29-1
CASSEDRIHSNQPQHF,TGTGCCAGCAGTGAAGACAGGATACATAGCAATCAGCCCCAGCATTTT,-,once,TRBJ1-5,TRBV6-1
CASEEHLYGYTF,TGTGCCAGCGAAGAACACCTCTATGGCTACACCTTC,-,-,TRBJ1-2,TRBV2
CASNQGATEAFF,TGTGCCAGCAATCAGGGGGCAACTGAAGCTTTCTTT,TRBD1,-,TRBJ1-1,TRBV13
CASSEGNWRDTQYF,TGTGCCAGCAGCGAGGGGAACTGGAGGGATACGCAGTATTTT,-,once,TRBJ2-3,TRBV9
CSVLLETPEAFF,TGCAGCGTCCTACTTGAGACGCCTGAAGCTTTCTTT,-,-,TRBJ1-1,TRBV29-1
CASSYTGEGTNEKLFF,TGCGCCAGCAGCTACACAGGGGAAGGGACTAATGAAAAACTGTTTTTT,TRBD1,-,TRBJ1-4,TRBV5-1
CASSQDLEGIPLNTEAFF,TGCGCCAGCAGCCAAGATCTGGAGGGGATCCCTTTGAACACTGAAGCTTTCTTT,-,-,TRBJ1-1,TRBV4-3
CASSEIDGRAHNEQFF,TGTGCCAGCAGTGAGATTGACGGGAGGGCCCACAATGAGCAGTTCTTC,TRBD2,-,TRBJ2-1,TRBV2